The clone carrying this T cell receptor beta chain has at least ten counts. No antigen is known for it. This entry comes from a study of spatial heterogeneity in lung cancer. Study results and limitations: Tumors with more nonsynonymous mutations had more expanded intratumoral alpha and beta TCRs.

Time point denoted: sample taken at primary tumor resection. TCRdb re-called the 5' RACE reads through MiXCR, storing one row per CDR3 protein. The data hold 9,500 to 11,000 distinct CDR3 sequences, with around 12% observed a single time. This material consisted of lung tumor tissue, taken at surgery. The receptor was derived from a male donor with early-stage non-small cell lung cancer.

CDR3 loop: CASSSGRLNYGYTF. Here the CDR3 DNA reads TGTGCCAGCAGCTCAGGACGGCTGAACTATGGCTACACCTTC. The chain links TRBV5-4 to TRBJ1-2; the D is unclear. The CDR3 is 14 residues long. Germline V CDR1 and CDR2: SGHNT, YYREEE (reference sequence). The V and J ends lost 3 bases and 2 bases respectively, with 11 bases between them.